This T cell receptor beta chain originates from a study of identical twins. This clonotype has a handful of counts. One entry per CDR3 protein results from TCRdb running MiXCR on the 5' RACE reads. The sample carries roughly 500,000 distinct CDR3 sequences, around 20% recorded once. In germline, CDR1 is LGHNT, CDR2 FRNRAP. The CDR3 contains 17 residues. V lost 2 bases to trimming and J lost 5 bases; unmatched junction nucleotides: 12. The same data also contributed to another study, on T cells expressing NK-cell markers. That source notes: In a handful of donors, these clonotypes also led the CD3+CD56-NKG2C+ fraction.

The chain employs TRBV12-5 and TRBJ2-1, with 7 bases matching TRBD2. The sequenced material came from CD4+ T cells sorted from blood. The clonotype was recovered from a woman younger than 30 in good health. CDR3 sequence: CASGLPDLAGEDNEQFF. DNA for the CDR3: TGTGCTAGTGGTTTGCCCGACCTGGCGGGAGAGGACAATGAGCAGTTCTTC.